Shown below are 7 T cell receptor beta chains from a single sample sequenced in a study of T-cell reconstitution after alpha-beta-depleted transplantation in children. A TCRbeta library incorporating unique molecular identifiers was prepared. From the PCR reads, TCRdb called clonotypes with MiXCR, one entry per CDR3 protein. The table includes 530,000 or so distinct CDR3 sequences, about a quarter detected once. Sequenced material: PBMCs, taken before TCRalphabeta/CD19-depleted stem cell transplant. These receptors all stem from a boy less than two years old with Wiskott-Aldrich syndrome, due to receive a stem cell transplant.

The sample holds a few counts of this clonotype. The chain couples TRBV5-1 to TRBJ2-1; 8 bases map to TRBD2. The J segment lost 1 base and the V segment lost 4 bases, leaving 10 bases of the junction unmatched. The CDR3 extends over 17 amino acids. The germline V gene encodes CDR1 SGHRS and CDR2 YFSETQ. The CDR3 is CASSMRAGGLSYNEQFF. As DNA, the CDR3 is TGCGCCAGCAGCATGAGGGCGGGAGGACTATCCTACAATGAGCAGTTCTTC.

The J gene is TRBJ1-3, the V gene TRBV28; perhaps TRBD1 as D (5 bases). CDR1 is MDHEN and CDR2 is SYDVKM in the germline V gene. V lost 6 bases to trimming and J lost 0 bases, with 15 bases between them. The CDR3 is 16 residues long. The CDR3 spells CASSLGRRSSGNTIYF. The CDR3 DNA follows: TGTGCCAGCAGCCTGGGACGGCGGAGCTCTGGAAACACCATATATTTT.

J is TRBJ2-5 and V is TRBV6-5; no clear D gene. The V end lost 6 bases, the J end lost 7 bases, and 9 bases lay between the germline ends. The germline CDR1 and CDR2 sequences are MNHEY and SVGAGI. This CDR3 is 11 amino acids long. This CDR3 reads CASSSFGTQYF. CDR3 nucleotide sequence: TGTGCCAGCAGCTCCTTTGGGACCCAGTACTTC.

This chain connects TRBV13 to TRBJ2-1; 8 bases map to TRBD1. This CDR3 region has 19 residues. Germline V gives CDR1 PRHDT, CDR2 FYEKMQ (reference sequence). Trimming at V came to 5 bases and at J to 4 bases, leaving 19 bases not matched to a gene. This chain's CDR3 is CASSPDRVWNPVLYNEQFF. The DNA of the CDR3 is TGTGCCAGCAGCCCGGACAGGGTTTGGAACCCTGTCCTATACAATGAGCAGTTCTTC.

V gene TRBV14 combines with J gene TRBJ2-5; 8 nucleotides line up with TRBD2. Looked up from germline, CDR1 is SGHDN and CDR2 is FVKESK. Trimming at V came to 3 bases and at J to 5 bases, leaving 20 bases not matched to a gene. This CDR3 is 19 amino acids long. CDR3 in amino acids: CASSHRAGALYSHRETQYF. The CDR3 coding sequence is TGTGCCAGCAGCCACCGAGCGGGAGCTTTGTATAGTCATAGGGAGACCCAGTACTTC.

This clonotype was seen a handful of times. The rearrangement joins TRBV2 to TRBJ2-7, with 8 bases fitting TRBD2. The germline CDR1 and CDR2 sequences are SNHLY and FYNNEI. The CDR3 runs to 14 residues. V shed 6 bases and J 3 bases; nucleotides not matched to a gene: 7. The CDR3 DNA follows: TGTGCCAGCAGGGGCGAGACTAGCGTCTACGAGCAGTACTTC. Protein sequence: CASRGETSVYEQYF.

The chain carries TRBV27 and TRBJ2-7; D is possibly TRBD1 (5 bases). Between the trimmed V and J ends, which lost 6 bases and 1 base, there was a span of 16 bases. Germline V gene lookup returns CDR1 MNHEY and CDR2 SMNVEV (reference sequence). CDR3 size: 15 residues. In DNA, the CDR3 is TGTGCCAGCAGACCCTCGGACATATGGTCCTACGAGCAGTACTTC. This sequence encodes CASRPSDIWSYEQYF.